The clone carrying this TCR beta chain has only one observation. Clones were read by immunoSEQ multiplex PCR, and TCRdb kept only the in-frame ones, dropping some. This sample has 80,000 to 100,000 clones, with about 85% found just once. These data come from a study of blood T cell repertoires in COVID-19. What was sequenced was peripheral blood. The clonotype was recovered from a man aged 55-75 years with acute or convalescent COVID-19.

The CDR3 DNA sequence: TGCGCCAGCAGCTTGTATCACGGGGGGGCAGATACGCAGTATTTT. Its protein is CASSLYHGGADTQYF. The rearrangement joins TRBV5-1 to TRBJ2-3; 8 nucleotides line up with TRBD2. The length of the CDR3 is 15 residues. Germline V lookup: CDR1 SGHRS, CDR2 YFSETQ. Losses at the gene ends were 1 base for V and 4 bases for J; bases not matched to a gene: 5.